The 20 T cell receptor beta chains given below trace back to one sample, sequenced in a study of early T cells in non-severe SARS-CoV-2 infection. TCRdb re-derived calls from the 5' RACE reads in MiXCR, one entry per CDR3 protein. Counted here are 25,000 to 35,000 distinct CDR3 sequences, approximately 6.3% occurring once; the ten biggest clones make up 30% to 45%. The sequenced material came from whole blood. Receptors originate from an adult who was a healthcare worker with PCR-confirmed SARS-CoV-2 infection or an uninfected control (not recorded which).

The table lists this clonotype with many counts. V and J are TRBV9 and TRBJ2-1; 14 positions agree with TRBD2. The V and J ends lost 4 bases and 10 bases, in that order; junction bases with no gene match: 7. The CDR3 covers 15 residues. CDR1 and CDR2 (germline): SGDLS, YYNGEE. The DNA for the CDR3 is TGTGCCAGCAGCACCGGGACTAGCGGGAGCGGCGAGCAGTTCTTC. As protein: CASSTGTSGSGEQFF.

This clonotype was detected many times. This chain connects TRBV7-8 to TRBJ2-2; D unclear. The CDR3 totals 12 residues. V lost 10 bases, J lost 6 bases, and 12 bases lay in between. CDR1 and CDR2 (germline): SGHVS, FQNEAQ. CDR3 residues: CATRGVPGELFF. CDR3 nucleotide sequence: TGTGCCACCCGAGGAGTCCCCGGGGAGCTGTTTTTT.

This clonotype was detected many times. CDR3 nucleotide sequence: TGCAGCACCGGGAGAGGCGGCGTCTCTAGCACAGATACGCAGTATTTT. The encoded protein is CSTGRGGVSSTDTQYF. The chain carries TRBV20-1 and TRBJ2-3, with a possible D match to TRBD2 (6 bases). Germline V gene sequence: CDR1 DFQATT, CDR2 SNEGSKA (reference sequence). The CDR3 spans 16 residues.

This clonotype was picked up many times. The CDR3 DNA reads TGTGCCAGCAGTTCGCGACTAGCGGGGGGTAGTGAGACCCAGTACTTC. Translating gives CASSSRLAGGSETQYF. The chain links TRBV27 to TRBJ2-5; 13 bases agree with TRBD2. Looked up from germline, CDR1 is MNHEY and CDR2 is SMNVEV (reference sequence). This CDR3 has 16 residues. V dropped 4 bases and J dropped 5; count of bases not matched to a gene: 7.

As regards this clonotype: Possible read error: a much larger clone is one base away. In nucleotides, the CDR3 is TGTGCCAGCTCGCAGGGGGCGAGAAGAGCTTTCTTT. Its translation is CASSQGARRAFF. The V and J genes are TRBV28 and TRBJ1-1; 8 bases map to TRBD1. The CDR3 has 12 residues. Trimming at V came to 8 bases and at J to 10 bases, leaving 9 bases not matched to a gene. CDR1 and CDR2 from the germline V gene are MDHEN and SYDVKM.

This clonotype was counted ten times or more. This chain joins TRBV19 and TRBJ1-2; D remains ambiguous. CDR3 length equals 15 residues. CDR1 and CDR2 (germline): LNHDA, SQIVND (reference sequence). V lost 0 bases and J 6 bases, leaving 14 bases between the germline ends. The CDR3 is CASSIDLFDGDGYTF. The CDR3 DNA reads as TGTGCCAGTAGTATAGATCTATTCGACGGGGATGGCTACACCTTC.

This clonotype was picked up many times. The genes are TRBV28 and TRBJ1-1; TRBD1 agrees at 8 bases. The length of the CDR3 is 15 residues. After removal of 6 bases from V and 2 bases from J, the junction contained 8 bases not matched to a gene. The germline V gene has CDR1 MDHEN and CDR2 SYDVKM. The CDR3 loop is CASSRTGKKNTEAFF. CDR3 nucleotides: TGTGCCAGCAGCCGGACAGGGAAGAAAAACACTGAAGCTTTCTTT. The whole variable domain, filled in from reference TRBV28 and TRBJ1-1, reads DVKVTQSSRYLVKRTGEKVFLECVQDMDHENMFWYRQDPGLGLRLIYFSYDVKMKEKGDIPEGYSVSREKKERFSLILESASTNQTSMYLCASSRTGKKNTEAFFGQGTRLTVV.

This clonotype was found many times. The chain is built from TRBV7-6 and TRBJ2-2, with 8 nucleotides matching TRBD2. Germline CDR1 is SGHVS and CDR2 is FNYEAQ. The CDR3 has 14 residues. The V and J ends lost 4 bases and 4 bases, in that order; junction bases with no gene match: 2. CDR3 nucleotides: TGTGCCAGCAGCTCGGGAGGGCGCACCGGGGAGCTGTTTTTT. Translation gives CASSSGGRTGELFF.

This clonotype showed up many times. The chain carries TRBV12-3 or TRBV12-4 and TRBJ1-5; no firm D call. V dropped 2 bases and J dropped 0 bases, with 17 bases sitting between them. The length of the CDR3 is 18 residues. CDR3 amino acids: CASSLSAGRSYSNQPQHF. CDR3 sequence (DNA): TGTGCCAGCAGTTTATCCGCTGGCCGGTCTTATAGCAATCAGCCCCAGCATTTT.

This clonotype is medium-sized within its sample. This chain connects TRBV29-1 to TRBJ1-2; D not certain. Germline loops: CDR1 SQVTM, CDR2 ANQGSEA. This CDR3 has 13 residues. V was clipped by 2 bases and J by 4 bases, with 11 bases between them. CDR3 DNA: TGCAGCGTTGAACTGGGCTTAGGCTATGGCTACACCTTC. It codes for CSVELGLGYGYTF.

This clonotype was seen repeatedly, ten times or more. V usage is TRBV5-6 and J usage is TRBJ1-2; D is undetermined. Trimming took 0 bases from V and 4 from J, leaving 13 bases between them. Germline V lookup: CDR1 SGHDT, CDR2 YYEEEE. CDR3 length equals 15 residues. CDR3 protein: CASSLVGGYVYGYTF. Written as DNA, the CDR3 is TGTGCCAGCAGCTTGGTGGGAGGGTACGTCTATGGCTACACCTTC.

The sample holds many counts of this clonotype. The chain links TRBV2 to TRBJ1-6, with D possibly matching TRBD1 (6 bases). Germline V gives CDR1 SNHLY, CDR2 FYNNEI. The CDR3 covers 15 residues. The V end lost 2 bases, the J end lost 6 bases, and 11 bases lay between the germline ends. In DNA, the CDR3 is TGTGCCAGCAGTGAACAGGGGCCGACTAATTCACCCCTCCACTTT. Its translation: CASSEQGPTNSPLHF.

This clonotype was observed many times. The chain combines TRBV4-2 with TRBJ2-3; D is unresolved. From germline, CDR1 is LGHNA and CDR2 YNFKEQ. V was cut by 4 bases and J by 10 bases, with 18 bases left in between. The CDR3 runs 14 residues. CDR3 DNA sequence: TGTGCCAGCAGCCCAACTCATTATCCCGCGGCGCAGTATTTT. It translates to CASSPTHYPAAQYF.

This clonotype has a count of ten or more. The chain employs TRBV11-1 and TRBJ2-7; tentatively, D is TRBD1 (6 bases). CDR1 is SGHAT, CDR2 FQDESV, per germline (reference sequence). Trimming took off 5 bases at V and 6 bases at J, with 11 bases between the two ends. The CDR3 totals 12 residues. The CDR3 bases are TGTGCCAGCAGCCTACGGACAGCCGAGCAGTACTTC. This encodes CASSLRTAEQYF. The entire variable domain, with the rest obtained from reference TRBV11-1 and TRBJ2-7, is as follows: EAEVAQSPRYKITEKSQAVAFWCDPISGHATLYWYRQILGQGPELLVQFQDESVVDDSQLPKDRFSAERLKGVDSTLKIQPAELGDSAMYLCASSLRTAEQYFGPGTRLTVT.

The chain recombines TRBV9 with TRBJ1-6; D unresolved. The V end was cut by 2 bases, the J end by 8 bases, with 11 bases between. This CDR3 is built from 14 residues. Germline V gene sequence: CDR1 SGDLS, CDR2 YYNGEE. The CDR3 coding sequence is TGTGCCAGCAGCGTTAACAGTGAGGATTCACCCCTCCACTTT. Translated: CASSVNSEDSPLHF. Filled out from reference TRBV9 and TRBJ1-6, the complete variable domain reads DSGVTQTPKHLITATGQRVTLRCSPRSGDLSVYWYQQSLDQGLQFLIQYYNGEERAKGNILERFSAQQFPDLHSELNLSSLELGDSALYFCASSVNSEDSPLHFGNGTRLTVT.

This clonotype was detected a few times. This chain connects TRBV7-9 to TRBJ2-4; 9 bases map to TRBD1. The V segment lost 5 bases and the J segment 15 bases; nucleotides outside the gene matches: 8. The germline V gene has CDR1 SEHNR and CDR2 FQNEAQ (reference sequence). The CDR3 sequence is 12 residues long. The CDR3 spells CASSPWDRVGYF. CDR3 sequence (DNA): TGTGCCAGCAGCCCCTGGGACAGGGTCGGGTACTTC.

This rearrangement joins TRBV18 to TRBJ2-5; 14 bases agree with TRBD2. V was pared by 3 bases and J by 5 bases, with 8 bases of the junction left unmatched. Germline V gives CDR1 KGHSH, CDR2 LQKENI. This CDR3 is built from 17 residues. In DNA, the CDR3 is TGTGCCAGCTCACCCCCCGGACTAGCGGGAGGCCGGGAGACCCAGTACTTC. As protein: CASSPPGLAGGRETQYF.

Many counts were recorded for this clonotype. This chain uses TRBV6-5 with TRBJ1-5; unclear D gene. The germline V and J ends were trimmed by 0 bases and 4 bases, with 7 bases remaining between them. Germline values: CDR1 MNHEY, CDR2 SVGAGI. The CDR3 has 14 amino acids. The CDR3 sequence is CASSYSRGNQPQHF. The CDR3 DNA follows: TGTGCCAGCAGTTACTCGCGGGGTAATCAGCCCCAGCATTTT.

This clonotype occurred a few times. The rearrangement joins TRBV6-2 or TRBV6-3 to TRBJ2-5; 13 positions match TRBD2. Germline lookup yields CDR1 MNHEY and CDR2 SVGEGT. V shed 6 bases, J shed 4 bases, and the junction held 8 bases outside the gene matches. The CDR3 consists of 16 residues. The CDR3 DNA follows: TGTGCCAGCAGGGGACTAGCGGGGCGGCAGGGAGAGACCCAGTACTTC. Protein: CASRGLAGRQGETQYF.

The chain is built from TRBV7-9 and TRBJ1-1; D is uncertain. This CDR3 has 11 amino acids. Germline V lookup: CDR1 SEHNR, CDR2 FQNEAQ (reference sequence). The V end was cut by 5 bases, the J end by 6 bases, with 7 bases between. Here the CDR3 reads CASSRTAEAFF. Written as DNA, the CDR3 is TGTGCCAGCAGCCGCACGGCTGAAGCTTTCTTT.